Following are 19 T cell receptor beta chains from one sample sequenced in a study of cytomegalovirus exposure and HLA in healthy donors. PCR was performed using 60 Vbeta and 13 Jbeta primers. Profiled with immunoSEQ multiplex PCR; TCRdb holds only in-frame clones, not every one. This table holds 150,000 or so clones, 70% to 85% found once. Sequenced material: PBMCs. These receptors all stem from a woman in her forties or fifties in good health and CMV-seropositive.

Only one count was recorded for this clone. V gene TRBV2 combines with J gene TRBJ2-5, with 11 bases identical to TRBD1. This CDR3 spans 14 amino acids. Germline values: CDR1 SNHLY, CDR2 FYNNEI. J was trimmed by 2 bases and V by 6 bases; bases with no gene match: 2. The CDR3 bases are TGTGCCAGCAGCAGGGACAGGGGGCAAGAGACCCAGTACTTC. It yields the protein CASSRDRGQETQYF.

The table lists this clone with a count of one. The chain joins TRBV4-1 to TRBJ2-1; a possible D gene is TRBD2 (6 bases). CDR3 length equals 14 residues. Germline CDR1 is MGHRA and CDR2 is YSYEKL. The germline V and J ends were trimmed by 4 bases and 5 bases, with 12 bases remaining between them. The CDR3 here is CASSPPAGNNEQFF. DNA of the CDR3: TGCGCCAGCAGCCCCCCGGCGGGGAACAATGAGCAGTTCTTC.

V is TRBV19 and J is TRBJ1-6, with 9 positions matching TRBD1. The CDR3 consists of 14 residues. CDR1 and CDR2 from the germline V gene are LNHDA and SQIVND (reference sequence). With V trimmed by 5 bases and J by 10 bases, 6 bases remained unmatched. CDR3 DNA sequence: TGTGCCAGTAGTTTGGGACAGGGACGATCACCCCTCCACTTT. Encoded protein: CASSLGQGRSPLHF.

DNA of the CDR3: TGTGCCAGCAGTTCGCAGGGGCTAGACATTCAGTACTTC. Its protein product is CASSSQGLDIQYF. The chain is built from TRBV6-5 and TRBJ2-4, with a tentative D call TRBD1 (6 bases). The CDR3 is made up of 13 amino acids. Germline assignment: CDR1 MNHEY and CDR2 SVGAGI. V was trimmed by 4 bases and J by 8 bases, leaving 12 bases between them.

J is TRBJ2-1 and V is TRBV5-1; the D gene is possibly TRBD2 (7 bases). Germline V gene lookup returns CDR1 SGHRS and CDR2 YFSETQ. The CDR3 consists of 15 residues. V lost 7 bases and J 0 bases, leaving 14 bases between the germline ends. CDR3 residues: CASATGGRSYNEQFF. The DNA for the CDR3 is TGCGCCAGCGCGACGGGGGGCCGCTCCTACAATGAGCAGTTCTTC.

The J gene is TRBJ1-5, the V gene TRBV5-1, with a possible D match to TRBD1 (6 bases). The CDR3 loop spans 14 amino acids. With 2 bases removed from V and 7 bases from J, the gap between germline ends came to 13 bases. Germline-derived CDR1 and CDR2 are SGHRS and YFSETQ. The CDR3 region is CASSFGGEGQPQHF. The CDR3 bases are TGCGCCAGCAGCTTTGGGGGCGAGGGGCAGCCCCAGCATTTT.

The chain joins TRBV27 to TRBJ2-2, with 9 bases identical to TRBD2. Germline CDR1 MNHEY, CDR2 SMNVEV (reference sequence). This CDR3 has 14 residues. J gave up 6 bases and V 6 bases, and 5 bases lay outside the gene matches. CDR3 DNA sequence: TGTGCCAGCAGAGGGACTAGCAACCCCGGGGAGCTGTTTTTT. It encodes CASRGTSNPGELFF.

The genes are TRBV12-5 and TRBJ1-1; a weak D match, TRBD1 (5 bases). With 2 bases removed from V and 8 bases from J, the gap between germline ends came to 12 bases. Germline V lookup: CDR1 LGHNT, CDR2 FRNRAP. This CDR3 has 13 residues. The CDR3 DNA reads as TGTGCTAGTGGTTTGAGGGGCGCCCCGGAAGCTTTCTTT. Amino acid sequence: CASGLRGAPEAFF.

The CDR3 DNA reads as TGTGCCACCAGCGGATCAACAGGGAGCACAGATACGCAGTATTTT. It is translated as CATSGSTGSTDTQYF. This chain links TRBV15 with TRBJ2-3; D is perhaps TRBD1 (6 bases). CDR3 length: 15 residues. Trimming took 5 bases from V and 0 from J, leaving 12 bases between them. Germline V lookup: CDR1 LNHNV, CDR2 YYDKDF (reference sequence).

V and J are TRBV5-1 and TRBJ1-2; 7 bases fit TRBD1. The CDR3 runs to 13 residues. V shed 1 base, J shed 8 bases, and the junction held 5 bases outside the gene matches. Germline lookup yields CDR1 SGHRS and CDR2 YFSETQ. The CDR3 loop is CASSLTGAWGYTF. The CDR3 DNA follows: TGCGCCAGCAGCTTGACAGGGGCCTGGGGCTACACCTTC.

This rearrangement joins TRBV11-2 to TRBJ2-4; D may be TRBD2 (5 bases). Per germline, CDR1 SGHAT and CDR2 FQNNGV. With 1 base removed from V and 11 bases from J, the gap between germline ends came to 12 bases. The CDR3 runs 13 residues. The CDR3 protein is CASSLGAGALQYF. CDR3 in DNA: TGTGCCAGCAGCTTAGGGGCGGGCGCGCTTCAGTACTTC.

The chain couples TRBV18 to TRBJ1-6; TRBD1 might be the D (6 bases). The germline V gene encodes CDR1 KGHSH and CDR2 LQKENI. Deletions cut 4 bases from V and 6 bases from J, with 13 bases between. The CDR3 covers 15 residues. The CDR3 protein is CASSLRQDPNSPLHF. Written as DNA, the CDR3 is TGTGCCAGCTCACTGAGACAGGACCCTAATTCACCCCTCCACTTT.

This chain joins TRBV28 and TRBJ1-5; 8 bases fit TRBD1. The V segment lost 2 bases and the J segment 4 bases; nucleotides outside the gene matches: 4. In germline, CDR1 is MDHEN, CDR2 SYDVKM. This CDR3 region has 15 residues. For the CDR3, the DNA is TGTGCCAGCAGTTTACCCACAGGGGGGAATCAGCCCCAGCATTTT. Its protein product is CASSLPTGGNQPQHF.

CDR3 protein: CASSIGTTVFQPQHF. DNA of the CDR3: TGTGCCAGTAGTATAGGGACAACCGTTTTCCAGCCCCAGCATTTT. The genes are TRBV19 and TRBJ1-5; D possibly corresponds to TRBD1 (5 bases). Germline CDR1 reads LNHDA; CDR2 reads SQIVND (reference sequence). Trimming pared 1 base from V and 7 bases from J, leaving 14 bases between. The length of the CDR3 is 15 residues. The whole variable domain, filled in from reference TRBV19 and TRBJ1-5, reads DGGITQSPKYLFRKEGQNVTLSCEQNLNHDAMYWYRQDPGQGLRLIYYSQIVNDFQKGDIAEGYSVSREKKESFPLTVTSAQKNPTAFYLCASSIGTTVFQPQHFGDGTRLSIL.

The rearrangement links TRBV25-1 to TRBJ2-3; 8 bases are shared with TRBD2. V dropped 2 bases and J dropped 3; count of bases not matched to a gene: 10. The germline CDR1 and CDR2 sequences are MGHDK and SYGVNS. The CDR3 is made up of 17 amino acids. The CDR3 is CASSEPRGLAVTDTQYF. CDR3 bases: TGTGCCAGCAGTGAACCCCGCGGACTAGCTGTGACAGATACGCAGTATTTT. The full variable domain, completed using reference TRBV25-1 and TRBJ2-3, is EADIYQTPRYLVIGTGKKITLECSQTMGHDKMYWYQQDPGMELHLIHYSYGVNSTEKGDLSSESTVSRIRTEHFPLTLESARPSHTSQYLCASSEPRGLAVTDTQYFGPGTRLTVL.

For the CDR3, the DNA is TGTGCCAGCAGCTTGGGACAGGGGTTGACGTACGAGCAGTACTTC. Protein product: CASSLGQGLTYEQYF. The chain uses TRBV7-2 and TRBJ2-7; 10 bases map to TRBD1. CDR1 and CDR2 from the germline V gene are SGHTA and FQGNSA. This CDR3 is 15 amino acids long. With V trimmed by 3 bases and J by 4 bases, 6 bases remained unmatched.

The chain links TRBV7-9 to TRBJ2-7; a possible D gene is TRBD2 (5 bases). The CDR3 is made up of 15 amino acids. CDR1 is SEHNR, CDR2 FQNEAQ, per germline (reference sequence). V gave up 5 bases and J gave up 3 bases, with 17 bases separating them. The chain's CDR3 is CASSPAGLYNYEQYF. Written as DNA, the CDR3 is TGTGCCAGCAGCCCGGCGGGCCTGTATAACTACGAGCAGTACTTC.

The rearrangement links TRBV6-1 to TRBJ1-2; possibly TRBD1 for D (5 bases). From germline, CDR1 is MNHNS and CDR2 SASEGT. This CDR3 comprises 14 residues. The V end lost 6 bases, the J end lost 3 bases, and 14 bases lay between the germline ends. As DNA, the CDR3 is TGTGCCAGCAGCCCCAGGGTTGGAGACTATGGCTACACCTTC. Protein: CASSPRVGDYGYTF.

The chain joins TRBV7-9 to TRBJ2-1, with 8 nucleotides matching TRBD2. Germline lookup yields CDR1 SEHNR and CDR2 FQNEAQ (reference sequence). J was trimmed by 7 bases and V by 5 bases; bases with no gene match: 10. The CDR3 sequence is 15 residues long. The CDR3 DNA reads TGTGCCAGCAGCCCCGCAGGAAGCGGGGGAAATGAGCAGTTCTTC. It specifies CASSPAGSGGNEQFF.